The present T cell receptor beta chain was sequenced within a study of T-cell memory formation after mild COVID-19. Study in general: The two donors had largely donor-specific TCR clusters. Overall study results and limits: Clones that got smaller from day 15 to 85 had even CD4/CD8, while clones growing later tipped toward CD4+.

Germline CDR1 is SGHAT and CDR2 is FQNNGV. The ends were cut back, 3 bases at V and 6 bases at J, with 12 bases in the middle. The CDR3 spans 14 residues. This clonotype was observed a handful of times. Antigen: not known. TCRdb reprocessed the 5' RACE reads with MiXCR, giving one entry per CDR3 protein. The sample consists of approximately 260,000 distinct CDR3 sequences, roughly 17% of them appearing once. This sequence originates from a young man who had mild COVID-19 (a few samples of this study predate the infection). Cell type and time point are not known. V and J are TRBV11-2 and TRBJ2-1, with D perhaps TRBD2 (5 bases). Material: PBMCs or a T cell subset sorted from them (not recorded which). As DNA, the CDR3 is TGTGCCAGCAGCTTGGACTGGAGAGTCAATGAGCAGTTCTTC. Protein product: CASSLDWRVNEQFF.